The next 14 T cell receptor beta chains were all read from a single sample in a study of post-analysis software for immune sequencing data. Study outcomes and limitations: The study found TRBV5-6, TRBV5-1 and TRBV20-1 among about five TRBV segments more frequent in patients than controls.

Each TCR beta cDNA library carried unique molecular identifiers. Using its own MiXCR run on the PCR reads, TCRdb lists one record per CDR3 protein. The top ten hold around 0.55% of the sample, which has hundreds of thousands of distinct CDR3 sequences, around 27% seen once. Their antigens are not known. Sample: blood. Every receptor here comes from a girl aged 10-17 years with multiple sclerosis.

The chain uses TRBV10-3 and TRBJ2-5, with D perhaps assigned TRBD1 or TRBD2 (6 bases each). Germline CDR1 ENHRY, CDR2 SYGVKD. The CDR3 totals 14 residues. V lost 4 bases and J 4 bases, leaving 13 bases between the germline ends. CDR3 sequence (DNA): TGTGCCATCAGTGTCGCCGGGGGCGGAGAGACCCAGTACTTC. This codes for CAISVAGGGETQYF.

The gene calls are TRBV5-1 and TRBJ2-1; TRBD2 agrees at 7 bases. The CDR3 loop spans 16 amino acids. J was trimmed by 2 bases and V by 4 bases; bases with no gene match: 9. Germline CDR1 is SGHRS and CDR2 is YFSETQ. CDR3 bases: TGCGCCAGCAGCCCACCCTTGAGCGGGGCCTACAATGAGCAGTTCTTC. Its protein is CASSPPLSGAYNEQFF.

There are a few counts of this clonotype. The chain uses TRBV20-1 and TRBJ1-4, with unresolved D. Germline CDR1 reads DFQATT; CDR2 reads SNEGSKA (reference sequence). Trimming removed 5 bases from V and 4 bases from J, with 11 bases in between. The CDR3 is 13 amino acids. The CDR3 reads CSAPVNRNEKLFF. In nucleotides, the CDR3 is TGCAGTGCTCCCGTGAACCGTAATGAAAAACTGTTTTTT.

The chain combines TRBV20-1 with TRBJ2-1; a possible D gene is TRBD2 (6 bases). V shed 3 bases and J shed 4 bases, with 19 bases lying between them. The CDR3 spans 16 residues. The germline gives CDR1 DFQATT, CDR2 SNEGSKA (reference sequence). The CDR3 nucleotides are TGCAGTGCTAGGGACGCTAGGGGAGGTGATTACAATGAGCAGTTCTTC. It specifies CSARDARGGDYNEQFF.

The table lists this clonotype with a count of one. The V and J genes are TRBV6-5 and TRBJ1-4, with D perhaps matching TRBD1 (5 bases). The CDR3 is 15 residues long. CDR1 is MNHEY and CDR2 is SVGAGI in the germline V gene. The V gene lost 0 bases and the J gene lost 13 bases, with 18 bases spanning the gap. CDR3 nucleotides: TGTGCCAGCAGTTACTCAGGCGTTGGGGCATCGATACTGTTTTTT. Its translation: CASSYSGVGASILFF.

This clonotype has a handful of counts. The chain is built from TRBV7-8 and TRBJ2-1; D is perhaps TRBD2 (6 bases). Germline CDR1 reads SGHVS; CDR2 reads FQNEAQ. Trimming shortened V by 1 base and J by 4 bases, and 14 bases separated the two germline ends. This CDR3 contains 16 residues. CDR3 amino acids: CASSLVPAGTYNEQFF. As DNA, the CDR3 is TGTGCCAGCAGCTTAGTTCCGGCAGGGACTTACAATGAGCAGTTCTTC.

This clonotype was picked up a small number of times. The V and J genes are TRBV19 and TRBJ2-1; 7 bases line up with TRBD1. V lost 2 bases and J lost 2; bases outside the gene matches: 12. The CDR3 extends over 18 amino acids. Germline values: CDR1 LNHDA, CDR2 SQIVND (reference sequence). CDR3 nucleotide sequence: TGTGCCAGTAGTATAATATTAATAGGGGGCCCTACCTACAATGAGCAGTTCTTC. Its translation: CASSIILIGGPTYNEQFF.

This clonotype turned up a few times. The chain joins TRBV2 to TRBJ2-5; 10 bases agree with TRBD2. The CDR3 extends over 16 amino acids. Unmatched junction bases numbered 13, after V lost 7 bases and J lost 5 bases. Germline CDR1 is SNHLY and CDR2 is FYNNEI. The CDR3 nucleotides read TGTGCCAGCATTGGGTCCCAGCGGGGGGGCTTGGAGACCCAGTACTTC. Protein sequence: CASIGSQRGGLETQYF. Full variable domain (outside the CDR3, taken from reference TRBV2 and TRBJ2-5): EPEVTQTPSHQVTQMGQEVILRCVPISNHLYFYWYRQILGQKVEFLVSFYNNEISEKSEIFDDQFSVERPDGSNFTLKIRSTKLEDSAMYFCASIGSQRGGLETQYFGPGTRLLVL.

The genes are TRBV5-5 and TRBJ2-4; the match to TRBD1 covers 8 bases. Germline V gene lookup returns CDR1 SGHKS and CDR2 YYEKEE (reference sequence). J lost 12 bases, V lost 4 bases, and 15 bases had no gene match. This CDR3 is built from 15 residues. This CDR3 reads CASSPPQGVEETQYF. CDR3 DNA sequence: TGTGCCAGCAGCCCTCCACAGGGGGTGGAAGAGACTCAGTACTTC.

This clonotype was seen a handful of times. The J gene is TRBJ1-5, the V gene TRBV20-1, with TRBD1 as a possible D gene (6 bases). This CDR3 has 15 amino acids. Germline V gene lookup returns CDR1 DFQATT and CDR2 SNEGSKA (reference sequence). The V and J ends lost 0 bases and 4 bases respectively, with 13 bases between them. CDR3 sequence (DNA): TGCAGTGCTAGAGATACGGGCAGGGGTAATCAGCCCCAGCATTTT. Encoded protein: CSARDTGRGNQPQHF.

This clonotype was counted only a few times. The genes are TRBV10-3 and TRBJ2-3, with TRBD1 matching over 9 bases. Germline V gene lookup returns CDR1 ENHRY and CDR2 SYGVKD. Trimming removed 9 bases from V and 0 bases from J; junction bases left unmatched: 13. CDR3 length: 17 residues. The CDR3 bases are TGTGCCATGGGGACCGGGACAGGGCCCATTAGCACAGATACGCAGTATTTT. Translating gives CAMGTGTGPISTDTQYF.

The chain combines TRBV29-1 with TRBJ1-4, with 8 nucleotides matching TRBD1. Germline CDR1 reads SQVTM; CDR2 reads ANQGSEA. The CDR3 has 13 residues. The V segment lost 6 bases and the J segment 8 bases; nucleotides outside the gene matches: 8. The CDR3 is CSVKTGEGEKLFF. CDR3 in DNA: TGCAGCGTGAAGACAGGGGAGGGAGAAAAACTGTTTTTT.

This clonotype was seen a handful of times. The V gene is TRBV28, the J gene TRBJ1-2, with a possible D match to TRBD1 (6 bases). Trimming took 3 bases from V and 8 from J, leaving 10 bases between them. Germline lookup yields CDR1 MDHEN and CDR2 SYDVKM. The CDR3 is 12 residues long. The CDR3 DNA reads TGTGCCAGCAGTTTCCGAGACAGGGGCTACACCTTC. Protein sequence: CASSFRDRGYTF.

This clonotype was detected only a few times. This CDR3 is CASSLIGGRAGETQYF. Here the CDR3 DNA reads TGTGCCAGCAGTTTAATCGGCGGGAGGGCCGGAGAGACCCAGTACTTC. V usage is TRBV28 and J usage is TRBJ2-5; TRBD2 matches 9 bases. The CDR3 covers 16 residues. The V segment lost 2 bases and the J segment 4 bases; nucleotides outside the gene matches: 8. Germline CDR1 is MDHEN and CDR2 is SYDVKM.